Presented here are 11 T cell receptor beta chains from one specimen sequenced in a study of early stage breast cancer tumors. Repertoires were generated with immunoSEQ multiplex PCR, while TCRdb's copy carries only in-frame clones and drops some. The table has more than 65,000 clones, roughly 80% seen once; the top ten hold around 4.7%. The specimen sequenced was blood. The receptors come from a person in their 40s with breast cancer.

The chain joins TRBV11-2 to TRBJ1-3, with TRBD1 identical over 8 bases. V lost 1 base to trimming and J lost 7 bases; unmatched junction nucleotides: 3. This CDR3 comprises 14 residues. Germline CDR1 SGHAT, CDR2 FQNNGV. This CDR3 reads CASSLAGGDNTIYF. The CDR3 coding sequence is TGTGCCAGCAGCTTAGCAGGGGGCGATAACACCATATATTTT.

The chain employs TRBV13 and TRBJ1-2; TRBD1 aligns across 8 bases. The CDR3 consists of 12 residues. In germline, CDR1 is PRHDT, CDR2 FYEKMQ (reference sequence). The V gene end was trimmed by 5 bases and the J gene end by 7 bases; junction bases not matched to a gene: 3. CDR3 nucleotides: TGTGCCAGCAGCCAGGGGGCGGGTGGCTACACCTTC. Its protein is CASSQGAGGYTF.

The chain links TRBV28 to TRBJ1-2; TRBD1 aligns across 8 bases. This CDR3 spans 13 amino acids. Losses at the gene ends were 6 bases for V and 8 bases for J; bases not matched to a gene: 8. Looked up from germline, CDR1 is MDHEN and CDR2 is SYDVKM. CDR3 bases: TGTGCCAGCAGACCTCAGGGGGCGCAGGGCTACACCTTC. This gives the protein CASRPQGAQGYTF.

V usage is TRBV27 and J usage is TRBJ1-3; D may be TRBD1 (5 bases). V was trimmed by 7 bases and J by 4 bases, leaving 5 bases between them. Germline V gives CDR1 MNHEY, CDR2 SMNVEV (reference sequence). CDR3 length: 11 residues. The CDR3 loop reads CASTGGNTIYF. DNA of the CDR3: TGTGCCAGCACAGGGGGAAACACCATATATTTT.

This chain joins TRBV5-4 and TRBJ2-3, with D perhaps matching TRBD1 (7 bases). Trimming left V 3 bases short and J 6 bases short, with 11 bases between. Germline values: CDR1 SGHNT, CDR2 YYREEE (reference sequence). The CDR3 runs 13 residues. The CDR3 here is CASSWAGGDTQYF. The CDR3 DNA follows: TGTGCCAGCAGCTGGGCAGGGGGGGATACGCAGTATTTT.

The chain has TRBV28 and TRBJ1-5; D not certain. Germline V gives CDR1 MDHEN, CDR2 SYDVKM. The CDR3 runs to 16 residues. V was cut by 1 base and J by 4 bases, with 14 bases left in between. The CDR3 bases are TGTGCCAGCAGTTTATCGGTTCCGGCCCTGAATCAGCCCCAGCATTTT. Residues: CASSLSVPALNQPQHF.

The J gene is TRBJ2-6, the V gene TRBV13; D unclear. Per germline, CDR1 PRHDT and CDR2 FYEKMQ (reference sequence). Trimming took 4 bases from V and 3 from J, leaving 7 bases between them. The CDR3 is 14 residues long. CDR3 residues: CASSYAGGANVLTF. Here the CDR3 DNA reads TGTGCCAGCAGCTACGCTGGTGGGGCCAACGTCCTGACTTTC.

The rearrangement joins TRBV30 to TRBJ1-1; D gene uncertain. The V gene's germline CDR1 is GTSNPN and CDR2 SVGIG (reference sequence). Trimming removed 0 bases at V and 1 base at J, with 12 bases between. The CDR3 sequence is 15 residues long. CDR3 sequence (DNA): TGTGCCTGGAGTGTAGTGGGCAGTAGGAACACTGAAGCTTTCTTT. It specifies CAWSVVGSRNTEAFF.

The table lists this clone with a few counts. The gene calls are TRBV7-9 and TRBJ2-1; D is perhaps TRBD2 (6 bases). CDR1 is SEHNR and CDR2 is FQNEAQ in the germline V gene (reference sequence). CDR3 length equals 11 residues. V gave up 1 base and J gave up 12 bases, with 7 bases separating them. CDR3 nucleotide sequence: TGTGCCAGCAGCTTAGACGGGGGGCAGTTCTTC. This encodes CASSLDGGQFF.

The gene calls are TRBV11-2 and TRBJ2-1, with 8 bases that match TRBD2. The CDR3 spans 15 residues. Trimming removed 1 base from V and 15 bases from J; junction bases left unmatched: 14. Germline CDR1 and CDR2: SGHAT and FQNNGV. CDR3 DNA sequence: TGTGCCAGCAGCTTAGTAGGGACTAGTAGGGTATATCGGTTCTTC. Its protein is CASSLVGTSRVYRFF.

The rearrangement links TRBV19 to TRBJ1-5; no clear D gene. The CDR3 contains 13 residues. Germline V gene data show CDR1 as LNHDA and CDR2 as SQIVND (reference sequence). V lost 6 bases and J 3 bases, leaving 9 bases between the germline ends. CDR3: CASRQILNQPQHF. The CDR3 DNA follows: TGTGCCAGTAGACAGATACTCAATCAGCCCCAGCATTTT.